This is a list of T cell receptor beta chains from one sample in a study of breast tumors, draining lymph nodes, adjacent tissues. MiXCR, run by TCRdb on the multiplex PCR reads, gives a single entry per CDR3 protein. The table shows over 60,000 distinct CDR3 sequences, with roughly 44% occurring only once. The sequenced sample consisted of breast tumor tissue. The source is a female donor with breast cancer. Some clones in this sample may be carry-over from other donors' samples. Each CDR3 is given with its conserved first and last residue. D genes are given only for firm matches.

D	V	J	CDR3
NA	TRBV7-8	TRBJ2-7	CASSSHPFGEQYF
NA	TRBV20-1	TRBJ2-1	CSASRLASSYNEQFF
NA	TRBV7-3	TRBJ2-3	CASSFGYTDTQYF
NA	TRBV6-5	TRBJ1-4	CASSSGPGAEKLFF
TRBD2	TRBV20-1	TRBJ2-5	CSARDRGGVETQYF
NA	TRBV6-1	TRBJ2-7	CASSEYGYEQYF
NA	TRBV6-2/TRBV6-3	TRBJ2-1	CAVKSRTLYNEQFF
TRBD1	TRBV28	TRBJ1-4	CASSLRSGGGKLFF
NA	TRBV4-2	TRBJ1-2	CASSPTDSSGTLNYGYTF
TRBD1	TRBV9	TRBJ1-6	CASSPTTGISSPLHF
TRBD2	TRBV29-1	TRBJ2-7	CSATGTSGRDYEQYF
TRBD2	TRBV20-1	TRBJ2-7	CSAEGGPSGAYEQYF
NA	TRBV20-1	TRBJ2-3	CSARVGSSTATRYF
TRBD1	TRBV20-1	TRBJ2-1	CSARKQGGSREQFF
NA	TRBV12-3/TRBV12-4	TRBJ2-7	CASSFAASYEQYF
NA	TRBV29-1	TRBJ2-2	CSVDRGNTGELFF
NA	TRBV5-1	TRBJ1-2	CASSLVQENYGYTF
TRBD2	TRBV6-1	TRBJ2-3	CASSGTSGRSDTQYF
NA	TRBV7-9	TRBJ2-3	CASSFYICSAIGPSGRTDTQYF
TRBD1	TRBV7-9	TRBJ2-1	CASSTGGPYNEQFF
TRBD1	TRBV25-1	TRBJ1-4	CASSDGTGSRKLFF
TRBD1	TRBV14	TRBJ1-3	CASSLPGQGYTIYF
NA	TRBV11-2	TRBJ1-5	CASSLLGGKDRSSYEQPQHF
NA	TRBV6-5	TRBJ2-3	CASSPRGGGTDTQYF
NA	TRBV30	TRBJ2-1	CAWSVGYSYNEQFF
NA	TRBV11-2	TRBJ2-5	CASSSDRGWLAGVGTQYF
NA	TRBV6-5	TRBJ2-6	CASSYKRLSFSGANVLTF
NA	TRBV7-2	TRBJ2-1	CASSYDRNEQFF
NA	TRBV11-3	TRBJ2-5	CASSLVGETQYF
NA	TRBV5-1	TRBJ1-4	CANSLLETTNEKLFF
NA	TRBV11-2	TRBJ1-2	CASSLGVGDRGYTF
TRBD2	TRBV3-1	TRBJ2-1	CASSPGLAVYYNEQFF
NA	TRBV5-6	TRBJ1-2	CARDPSPGHYGYTF
NA	TRBV3-2	TRBJ2-2	CASRQQGLTNTGELFF
NA	TRBV19	TRBJ1-2	CASRLTTRRRGYGYTF
NA	TRBV20-1	TRBJ2-3	CSARDLGADTQYF
TRBD2	TRBV20-1	TRBJ2-3	CSTVAGSTDTQYF
NA	TRBV3-1	TRBJ1-4	CASSQEWATNEKLFF
NA	TRBV30	TRBJ2-6	CAWSDTLVPSSGANVLTF
NA	TRBV4-1	TRBJ2-7	CASSPGANGKPYEQYF
NA	TRBV20-1	TRBJ2-3	CSASRESSTDTQYF
NA	TRBV2	TRBJ1-3	CASREEASGNTIYF
TRBD1	TRBV11-2	TRBJ2-7	CASSAYPDRALYEQYF
NA	TRBV20-1	TRBJ1-1	CSARGNTEAFF
NA	TRBV9	TRBJ2-1	CASSVVEDNEQFF
TRBD2	TRBV6-1	TRBJ2-3	CASRQLAGGGDTQYF
NA	TRBV7-2	TRBJ2-7	CASSTHLRAWEQYF
TRBD1	TRBV11-2	TRBJ1-2	CASSQARGGTAYGYTF
NA	TRBV7-6	TRBJ1-5	CASSPPGVGQPQHF
TRBD1	TRBV24-1	TRBJ2-2	CASGQGPRVDTGELFF
NA	TRBV7-8	TRBJ1-3	CASSPTGFIGNTIYF
NA	TRBV12-3/TRBV12-4	TRBJ2-5	CASSLGKETQYF
NA	TRBV3-1	TRBJ2-7	CASSPLISSYEQYF
NA	TRBV19	TRBJ2-6	CASSPQAGANVLTF
TRBD1	TRBV9	TRBJ1-3	CASSEPGQANYGYTIYF
NA	TRBV10-3	TRBJ1-6	CAISENSGPLHF